These 16 T cell receptor beta chains originate from one sample sequenced in a study of T cells in Graves' hyperthyroidism and ophthalmopathy. Researchers took RNA transcripts and amplified the TCR beta CDR3 regions from them. Primed by the HTBI set, a first-round RT-PCR was run on the TCR CDR3. TCRdb redid the calling of the multiplex PCR reads with MiXCR, one entry per CDR3 protein. The sample gives around 490,000 distinct CDR3 sequences, 20% of which show up once; roughly 50% is in the top ten. Sequencing was carried out using blood. These receptors were obtained from a man between 40 and 49 years old with Graves' ophthalmopathy.

This clonotype has just a few counts. The rearrangement links TRBV6-1 to TRBJ2-1, with D uncertain. Germline-derived CDR1 and CDR2 are MNHNS and SASEGT. Between the trimmed V and J ends, which lost 6 bases and 4 bases, there was a span of 22 bases. The CDR3 contains 17 residues. DNA of the CDR3: TGTGCCAGCAGCTCTCCCGAACAGAGGACGGTATACAATGAGCAGTTCTTC. This gives the protein CASSSPEQRTVYNEQFF.

The chain couples TRBV4-1 to TRBJ2-1; either TRBD1 or TRBD2 may fit D (5 bases each). Deletions cut 4 bases from V and 5 bases from J, with 15 bases between. The CDR3 runs to 15 residues. Germline CDR1 reads MGHRA; CDR2 reads YSYEKL. The CDR3: CASSRPGQGDNEQFF. CDR3 in DNA: TGCGCCAGCAGCCGGCCAGGGCAGGGAGACAATGAGCAGTTCTTC.

This clonotype has a handful of counts. This sequence joins TRBV5-1 and TRBJ2-5; TRBD2 might be the D (7 bases). Germline V gene data show CDR1 as SGHRS and CDR2 as YFSETQ. Between the trimmed V and J ends, which lost 1 base and 4 bases, there was a span of 17 bases. The CDR3 contains 16 residues. The CDR3 nucleotides read TGCGCCAGCAGCTTGACCCGGGGGGCTTTCGGAGAGACCCAGTACTTC. Residues: CASSLTRGAFGETQYF.

This clonotype showed up just a few times. V usage is TRBV27 and J usage is TRBJ2-5; a possible D gene is TRBD2 (7 bases). Germline loops: CDR1 MNHEY, CDR2 SMNVEV (reference sequence). V shed 5 bases and J shed 0 bases, with 19 bases lying between them. This CDR3 has 17 amino acids. The CDR3 nucleotides are TGTGCCAGCAGTCTTGCGGTTGGGGGGGGGCACCAAGAGACCCAGTACTTC. Protein product: CASSLAVGGGHQETQYF.

This clonotype has a count of ten or more. The rearrangement links TRBV28 to TRBJ1-2, with TRBD1 as a possible D gene (5 bases). The CDR3 loop spans 15 amino acids. Germline lookup yields CDR1 MDHEN and CDR2 SYDVKM. Deletions cut 2 bases from V and 3 bases from J, with 13 bases between. The CDR3 DNA follows: TGTGCCAGCAGTTTAGGCAGGGCCATGTACTATGGCTACACCTTC. Encoded protein: CASSLGRAMYYGYTF.

Only one count was recorded for this clonotype. The rearrangement links TRBV19 to TRBJ2-1, with TRBD2 matching 10 bases. V shed 7 bases and J 1 base; nucleotides not matched to a gene: 10. The V gene's germline CDR1 is LNHDA and CDR2 SQIVND (reference sequence). The CDR3 covers 17 residues. CDR3 coding DNA: TGTGCCAGTACTAGCGGGGGATTGAGGATGTCCTACAATGAGCAGTTCTTC. Its translation: CASTSGGLRMSYNEQFF.

The CDR3 DNA follows: TGTGCCAGCAGCGCCACCGGGACTAGCGGGAGTATGGGGCTCACCGGGGAGCTGTTTTTT. Residues: CASSATGTSGSMGLTGELFF. This chain joins TRBV9 and TRBJ2-2, with 14 bases matching TRBD2. Germline V lookup: CDR1 SGDLS, CDR2 YYNGEE. The CDR3 sequence is 20 residues long. V lost 3 bases, J lost 4 bases, and 14 bases stayed unmatched.

The DNA for the CDR3 is TGTGCCAGCTCGAGCTGGAGCTCCTACAATGAGCAGTTCTTC. It translates to CASSSWSSYNEQFF. The chain uses TRBV28 and TRBJ2-1; D unresolved. The CDR3 contains 14 residues. Per the germline V gene, CDR1 is MDHEN and CDR2 is SYDVKM. V was clipped by 8 bases and J by 0 bases, with 11 bases between them.

The table lists this clonotype with a few counts. The chain is built from TRBV6-1 and TRBJ1-5; 7 bases align to TRBD1. CDR3 size: 15 residues. Germline CDR1 and CDR2: MNHNS and SASEGT. J gave up 5 bases and V 5 bases, and 9 bases lay outside the gene matches. The DNA for the CDR3 is TGTGCCAGCAGTCCTGTCGGGACAGCTTATCAGCCCCAGCATTTT. Translated, it gives CASSPVGTAYQPQHF.

V gene TRBV29-1 combines with J gene TRBJ1-2, with 7 bases aligning to TRBD1. CDR1 SQVTM and CDR2 ANQGSEA come from the germline V gene. This CDR3 region has 15 residues. Trimming took 4 bases from V and 3 from J; bases not matched to a gene: 11. This CDR3 reads CSVGIRGTAYYGYTF. The CDR3 DNA reads as TGCAGCGTTGGAATTAGAGGGACAGCCTACTATGGCTACACCTTC.

The CDR3 protein is CSVDEGSTDTQYF. DNA for the CDR3: TGCAGCGTTGATGAGGGTAGCACAGATACGCAGTATTTT. The chain employs TRBV29-1 and TRBJ2-3, with D maybe TRBD2 (5 bases). The V gene lost 3 bases and the J gene lost 0 bases, with 7 bases spanning the gap. This CDR3 region has 13 residues. The germline V gene has CDR1 SQVTM and CDR2 ANQGSEA.

This clonotype turned up a few times. This chain links TRBV19 with TRBJ2-1, with D possibly matching TRBD1 (5 bases). V lost 3 bases and J lost 6, with 9 bases in between. Germline CDR1 and CDR2: LNHDA and SQIVND (reference sequence). CDR3 length: 13 amino acids. CDR3 DNA: TGTGCCAGTAGTATGGGGCAGCTCAATGAGCAGTTCTTC. As protein: CASSMGQLNEQFF.

This clonotype was seen a few times. The gene calls are TRBV6-1 and TRBJ2-3; D call uncertain. Trimming shortened V by 7 bases and J by 1 base, and 9 bases separated the two germline ends. This CDR3 contains 13 residues. Germline CDR1 reads MNHNS; CDR2 reads SASEGT. DNA for the CDR3: TGTGCCAGCACGACGAGCGGCACAGATACGCAGTATTTT. It translates to CASTTSGTDTQYF.

At least ten counts were recorded for this clonotype. The V and J genes are TRBV20-1 and TRBJ1-1, with 7 bases fitting TRBD1. The length of the CDR3 is 14 residues. CDR1 and CDR2 (germline): DFQATT, SNEGSKA (reference sequence). V lost 2 bases, J lost 5 bases, and 8 bases stayed unmatched. CDR3 bases: TGCAGTGCTAGAAACAACAGGGGAGTTACTGAAGCTTTCTTT. Translating it yields CSARNNRGVTEAFF.

This chain uses TRBV7-3 with TRBJ2-1, with TRBD1 matching 9 bases. V gave up 3 bases and J gave up 6 bases; unmatched junction bases: 6. CDR3 size: 15 residues. Germline V gene sequence: CDR1 SGHTA, CDR2 FQGTGA. The CDR3: CASSFDRGGRNEQFF. The CDR3, as DNA: TGTGCCAGCAGCTTCGACAGGGGGGGGCGCAATGAGCAGTTCTTC.

This clonotype was picked up many times. This chain joins TRBV2 and TRBJ1-2; 7 bases align to TRBD1. There are 13 residues in the CDR3. Trimming removed 8 bases from V and 3 bases from J; junction bases left unmatched: 6. Germline V lookup: CDR1 SNHLY, CDR2 FYNNEI. The CDR3 DNA reads TGTGCCAGCCGCCCTGGACAGGACTATGGCTACACCTTC. Its translation: CASRPGQDYGYTF.